The rows below give T cell receptor beta chains drawn from one sample of a study of vaccination and CD4 T cells after COVID-19. One entry per CDR3 protein results from TCRdb running MiXCR on the PCR reads. Among approximately 9,000 distinct CDR3 sequences listed, about 34% were seen once. No antigens are known for them. The sequenced sample consisted of CD4+ T cells from blood, cultured in vitro. These receptors were obtained from a human donor in good health. Each CDR3 is given with its conserved first and last residue. A D gene is named only where the DNA matches it firmly. Only some rows state a clone size, as once, few, many or a class for expanded clones.

clone_size j_call d_call v_call cdr3_aa cdr3_nt
NA TRBJ2-5 NA TRBV7-8 CASSSLPGPDPQETQYF TGTGCCAGCAGCTCGTTACCGGGCCCCGACCCCCAAGAGACCCAGTACTTC
NA TRBJ2-3 NA TRBV19 CASSIAREDTQYF TGTGCCAGTAGTATTGCACGTGAAGATACGCAGTATTTT
NA TRBJ2-3 TRBD2 TRBV6-5 CASSYSSYLAGDSRDTQYF TGTGCCAGCAGTTACTCGAGTTACTTAGCGGGAGATAGTAGAGATACGCAGTATTTT
NA TRBJ1-5 NA TRBV15 CATSWELGQPQHF TGTGCCACCAGCTGGGAGTTGGGGCAGCCCCAGCATTTT
few TRBJ2-5 NA TRBV7-2 CASSLVRGQGPQYF TGTGCCAGCAGCTTAGTTAGGGGCCAGGGGCCCCAGTACTTC
NA TRBJ2-3 NA TRBV28 CASDGTREPDTQYF TGTGCCAGCGATGGGACCCGTGAACCAGATACGCAGTATTTT
NA TRBJ2-3 TRBD2 TRBV5-4 CASSLNAGGDTQYF TGTGCCAGCAGCCTAAACGCGGGGGGGGATACGCAGTATTTT
NA TRBJ2-1 TRBD1 TRBV20-1 CSAGPGQGSYNEQFF TGCAGTGCTGGGCCGGGACAGGGCTCGTACAATGAGCAGTTCTTC
NA TRBJ2-5 TRBD2 TRBV28 CATGRTSGSIETQYF TGTGCCACAGGGCGGACTAGCGGGAGCATAGAGACCCAGTACTTC
few TRBJ1-5 NA TRBV20-1 CSARTSAGNGQPQHF TGCAGTGCTAGAACCTCTGCAGGGAACGGTCAGCCCCAGCATTTT
few TRBJ2-7 TRBD1 TRBV2 CASSPGQGIGEQYF TGTGCCAGCAGTCCGGGACAGGGTATCGGCGAGCAGTACTTC
NA TRBJ1-2 NA TRBV28 CASSLRGRTNYGYTF TGTGCCAGCAGTTTACGGGGAAGGACTAACTATGGCTACACCTTC
NA TRBJ1-2 TRBD1 TRBV20-1 CSARDTRGQRNGYTF TGCAGTGCTAGAGATACTCGGGGACAGCGTAATGGCTACACCTTC
NA TRBJ2-7 TRBD2 TRBV10-3 CAISAASGSYEQYF TGTGCCATCAGTGCGGCTAGCGGGAGCTACGAGCAGTACTTC
NA TRBJ1-4 NA TRBV18 CASSPLPQDEKLFF TGTGCCAGCTCACCTCTACCTCAGGATGAAAAACTGTTTTTT
few TRBJ1-3 NA TRBV20-1 CSAIWDAGNTIYF TGCAGTGCTATTTGGGACGCAGGAAACACCATATATTTT
NA TRBJ2-7 TRBD1 TRBV19 CASSPWGQGYEQYF TGTGCCAGTAGCCCCTGGGGACAGGGGTACGAGCAGTACTTC
medium-sized TRBJ2-3 TRBD2 TRBV7-8 CASSSPTTGRQGDTQYF TGTGCCAGCAGCTCTCCGACCACCGGGAGGCAGGGAGATACGCAGTATTTT
NA TRBJ1-5 NA TRBV7-5 CISVPEAWIRSRAGQPQHF NA
NA TRBJ2-2 NA TRBV6-1 CASSAWNTGELFF TGTGCCAGCAGTGCCTGGAACACCGGGGAGCTGTTTTTT
NA TRBJ2-7 NA TRBV2 CASRGDTYYEQYF TGTGCCAGCAGGGGGGACACCTACTACGAGCAGTACTTC
NA TRBJ2-7 TRBD1 TRBV27 CASSLRGDRGYEQYF TGTGCCAGCAGTTTAAGGGGTGACAGGGGCTACGAGCAGTACTTC
few TRBJ1-1 NA TRBV28 CASSLGRGDTEAFF TGTGCCAGCAGTTTAGGACGGGGGGACACTGAAGCTTTCTTT
NA TRBJ2-3 TRBD2 TRBV14 CASSPGLAGGTDTQYF TGTGCCAGCAGCCCGGGACTAGCGGGAGGTACAGATACGCAGTATTTT
few TRBJ1-5 NA TRBV6-1 CASIRGPVVRQPQHF TGTGCCAGCATCCGGGGTCCGGTTGTGCGGCAGCCCCAGCATTTT
few TRBJ1-5 NA TRBV20-1 CSASGFSNQPQHF TGCAGTGCTAGTGGCTTTAGCAATCAGCCCCAGCATTTT
NA TRBJ2-6 NA TRBV7-2 CASSPSTAGTGANVLTF TGTGCCAGCAGTCCAAGTACCGCAGGGACTGGGGCCAACGTCCTGACTTTC
NA TRBJ2-1 TRBD2 TRBV6-2/TRBV6-3 CASSSWGVAGANEQFF TGTGCCAGCAGTTCCTGGGGGGTAGCGGGAGCGAATGAGCAGTTCTTC
NA TRBJ1-6 NA TRBV4-1 CASSQADSPLHF TGCGCCAGCAGCCAAGCCGATTCACCCCTCCACTTT
few TRBJ1-1 TRBD1 TRBV7-8 CASSFGDRGLPTEAFF TGTGCCAGCAGCTTCGGGGACAGGGGGCTCCCCACTGAAGCTTTCTTT
few TRBJ2-7 NA TRBV6-1 CASSEDLPSYEQYF TGTGCCAGCAGTGAAGACCTACCCTCCTACGAGCAGTACTTC
few TRBJ2-5 NA TRBV7-2 CASTGSTGTRQETQYF TGTGCCAGCACCGGATCAACAGGGACTCGACAAGAGACCCAGTACTTC
few TRBJ2-5 TRBD2 TRBV6-1 CASRLSGRIKETQYF TGTGCCAGCAGGCTTAGCGGGAGGATTAAAGAGACCCAGTACTTC
NA TRBJ2-1 TRBD2 TRBV20-1 CSAKAGGIRIGEQFF TGCAGTGCTAAAGCGGGAGGGATCAGGATTGGTGAGCAGTTCTTC
NA TRBJ2-7 NA TRBV19 CASRGTSYEQYF TGTGCCAGTAGGGGGACATCCTACGAGCAGTACTTC
NA TRBJ2-2 NA TRBV4-3 CASSQDVSSGGELFF TGCGCCAGCAGCCAAGACGTCAGCTCTGGAGGGGAGCTGTTTTTT
NA TRBJ1-1 NA TRBV5-1 CASSLVIRDTEAFF TGCGCCAGCAGCTTGGTTATCCGGGACACTGAAGCTTTCTTT
NA TRBJ1-2 NA TRBV30 CAWSTTKYGYTF TGTGCCTGGAGCACGACGAAATATGGCTACACCTTC
NA TRBJ2-1 NA TRBV6-1 CASSRTTISGNEQFF TGTGCCAGCAGCCGGACGACCATTTCAGGGAATGAGCAGTTCTTC
NA TRBJ2-3 TRBD2 TRBV7-8 CASSLVGGRAGFGTDTQYF TGTGCCAGCAGCTTAGTTGGCGGGAGGGCCGGTTTCGGCACAGATACGCAGTATTTT
NA TRBJ2-7 TRBD1 TRBV6-2/TRBV6-3 CASSYSRGRRLYEQYF TGTGCCAGCAGTTACTCGAGGGGGCGGCGGCTCTACGAGCAGTACTTC
NA TRBJ2-5 TRBD2 TRBV5-1 CASSLGLAGTPETQYF TGCGCCAGCAGCCTCGGACTAGCGGGGACCCCAGAGACCCAGTACTTC
few TRBJ2-3 TRBD2 TRBV20-1 CSARDLRTSGRYTDTQYF TGCAGTGCTAGAGATCTCCGGACTAGCGGGAGGTACACAGATACGCAGTATTTT
NA TRBJ2-5 NA TRBV5-1 CASSLAQETQYF TGCGCCAGCAGCTTGGCCCAAGAGACCCAGTACTTC
medium-sized TRBJ1-1 NA TRBV7-9 CASSLGSGTTHTEAFF TGTGCCAGCAGCTTAGGTTCGGGCACCACCCACACTGAAGCTTTCTTT
few TRBJ2-1 NA TRBV7-3 CASSLAASSYNEQFF TGTGCCAGCAGCTTAGCAGCCTCCTCCTACAATGAGCAGTTCTTC
NA TRBJ2-3 TRBD2 TRBV20-1 CSASFGTRADTQYF TGCAGTGCTAGTTTTGGGACTAGGGCCGATACGCAGTATTTT
once TRBJ2-7 TRBD1 TRBV5-4 CASSLAQGAYEQYF TGTGCCAGCAGCTTGGCGCAGGGGGCCTACGAGCAGTACTTC
medium-sized TRBJ2-5 NA TRBV24-1 CATSDLFAQETQYF TGTGCCACCAGTGATCTGTTCGCCCAAGAGACCCAGTACTTC
few TRBJ1-5 NA TRBV20-1 CSARAQSQPQHF TGCAGTGCTAGAGCCCAAAGTCAGCCCCAGCATTTT